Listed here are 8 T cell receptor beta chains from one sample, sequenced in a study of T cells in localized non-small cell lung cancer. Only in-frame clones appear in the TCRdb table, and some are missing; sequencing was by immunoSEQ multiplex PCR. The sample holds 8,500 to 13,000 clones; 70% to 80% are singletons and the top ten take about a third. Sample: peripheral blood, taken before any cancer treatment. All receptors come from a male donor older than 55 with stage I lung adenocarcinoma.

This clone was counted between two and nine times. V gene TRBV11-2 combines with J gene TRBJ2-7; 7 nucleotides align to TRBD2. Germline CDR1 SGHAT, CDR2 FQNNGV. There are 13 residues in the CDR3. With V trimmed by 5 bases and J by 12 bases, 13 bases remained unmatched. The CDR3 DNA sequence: TGTGCCAGCAGCCCTACCGGGACTACCCGACGGTACTTC. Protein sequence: CASSPTGTTRRYF.

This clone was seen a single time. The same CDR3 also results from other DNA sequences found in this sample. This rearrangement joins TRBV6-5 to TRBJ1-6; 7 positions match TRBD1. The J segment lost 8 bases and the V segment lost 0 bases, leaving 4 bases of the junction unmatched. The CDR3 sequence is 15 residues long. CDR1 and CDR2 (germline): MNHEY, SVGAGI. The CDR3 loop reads CASSYSRTGDSPLHF. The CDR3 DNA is TGTGCCAGCAGTTACTCCCGGACAGGAGATTCACCCCTCCACTTT.

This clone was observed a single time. CDR3 nucleotides: TGTGCCAGCAGCTTAAAAGGAGGGCGGTCGGCTTTCTTT. It is translated as CASSLKGGRSAFF. The genes are TRBV7-9 and TRBJ1-1; D is ambiguous. This CDR3 region has 13 residues. V gave up 2 bases and J gave up 11 bases, with 15 bases separating them. Germline assignment: CDR1 SEHNR and CDR2 FQNEAQ (reference sequence).

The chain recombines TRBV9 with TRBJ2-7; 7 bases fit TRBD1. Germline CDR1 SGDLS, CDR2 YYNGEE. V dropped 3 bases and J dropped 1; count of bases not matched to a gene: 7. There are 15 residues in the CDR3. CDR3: CASSADREFSYEQYF. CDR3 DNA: TGTGCCAGCAGCGCCGACAGGGAATTTTCCTACGAGCAGTACTTC. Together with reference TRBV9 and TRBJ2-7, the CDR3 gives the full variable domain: DSGVTQTPKHLITATGQRVTLRCSPRSGDLSVYWYQQSLDQGLQFLIQYYNGEERAKGNILERFSAQQFPDLHSELNLSSLELGDSALYFCASSADREFSYEQYFGPGTRLTVT.

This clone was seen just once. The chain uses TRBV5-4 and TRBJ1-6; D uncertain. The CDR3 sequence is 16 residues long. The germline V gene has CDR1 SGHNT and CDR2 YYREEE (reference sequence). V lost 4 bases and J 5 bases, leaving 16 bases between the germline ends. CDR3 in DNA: TGTGCCAGCAGCGCCGACATGAGGGAAGATAATTCACCCCTCCACTTT. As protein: CASSADMREDNSPLHF. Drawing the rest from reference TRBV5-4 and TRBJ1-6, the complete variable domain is ETGVTQSPTHLIKTRGQQVTLRCSSQSGHNTVSWYQQALGQGPQFIFQYYREEENGRGNFPPRFSGLQFPNYSSELNVNALELDDSALYLCASSADMREDNSPLHFGNGTRLTVT.

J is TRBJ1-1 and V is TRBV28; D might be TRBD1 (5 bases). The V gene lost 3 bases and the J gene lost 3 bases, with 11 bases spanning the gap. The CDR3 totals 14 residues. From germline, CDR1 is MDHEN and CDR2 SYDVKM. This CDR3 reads CASSFQGEHTEAFF. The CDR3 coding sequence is TGTGCCAGCAGTTTTCAGGGTGAACACACTGAAGCTTTCTTT.

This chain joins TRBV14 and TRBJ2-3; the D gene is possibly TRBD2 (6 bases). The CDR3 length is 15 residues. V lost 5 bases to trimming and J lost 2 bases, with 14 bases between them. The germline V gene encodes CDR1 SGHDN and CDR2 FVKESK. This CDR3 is CASSVLAGLTDTQYF. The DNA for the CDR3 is TGTGCCAGCAGCGTCCTGGCGGGGCTCACAGATACGCAGTATTTT.

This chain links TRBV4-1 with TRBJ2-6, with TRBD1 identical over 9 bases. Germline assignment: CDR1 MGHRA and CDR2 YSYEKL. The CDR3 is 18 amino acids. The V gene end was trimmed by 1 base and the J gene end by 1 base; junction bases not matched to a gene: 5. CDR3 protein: CASSQGRDRVSGANVLTF. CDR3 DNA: TGCGCCAGCAGCCAAGGGAGGGACAGGGTATCTGGGGCCAACGTCCTGACTTTC.